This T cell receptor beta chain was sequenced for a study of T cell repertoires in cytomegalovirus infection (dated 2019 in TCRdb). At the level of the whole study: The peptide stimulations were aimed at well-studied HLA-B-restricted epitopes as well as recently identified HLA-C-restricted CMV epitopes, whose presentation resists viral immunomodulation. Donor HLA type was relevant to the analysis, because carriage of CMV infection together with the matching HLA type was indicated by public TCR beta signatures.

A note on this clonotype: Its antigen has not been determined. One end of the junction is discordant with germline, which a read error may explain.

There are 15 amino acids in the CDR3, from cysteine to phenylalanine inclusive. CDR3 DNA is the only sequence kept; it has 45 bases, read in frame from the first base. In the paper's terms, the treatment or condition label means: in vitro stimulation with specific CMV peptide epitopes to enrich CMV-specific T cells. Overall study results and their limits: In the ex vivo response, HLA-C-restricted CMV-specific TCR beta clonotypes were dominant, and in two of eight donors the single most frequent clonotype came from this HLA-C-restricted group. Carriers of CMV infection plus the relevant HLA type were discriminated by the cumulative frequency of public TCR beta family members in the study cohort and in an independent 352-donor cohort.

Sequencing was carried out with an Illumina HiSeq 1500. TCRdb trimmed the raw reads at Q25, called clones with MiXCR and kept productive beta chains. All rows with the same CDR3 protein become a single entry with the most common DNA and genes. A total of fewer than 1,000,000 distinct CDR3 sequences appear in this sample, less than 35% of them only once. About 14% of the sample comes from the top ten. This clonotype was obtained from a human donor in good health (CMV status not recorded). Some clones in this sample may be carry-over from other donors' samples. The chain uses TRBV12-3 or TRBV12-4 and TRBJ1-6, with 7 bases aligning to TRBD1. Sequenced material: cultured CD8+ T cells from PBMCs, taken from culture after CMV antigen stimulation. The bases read TGTGCCAGCAGTCGACAGGGCTCCTATAATTCACCCCACCACTTT. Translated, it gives CASSRQGSYNSPHHF.